This T cell receptor (beta chain) was captured by sequencing in a study of radiation and T cells in renal cell carcinoma. This table comes from immunoSEQ multiplex PCR, and its TCRdb copy is limited to in-frame clones, with some not included. The repertoire holds some 150,000 clones, with 75% to 90% as singletons. Whole-study findings and limits: From baseline, blood top tumor clonotypes peaked at 2 weeks post-radiation. Baseline intratumoral clonotype presence is unknown without pretreatment biopsies.

Time point denoted: blood 4 weeks post-SBRT, at nephrectomy. Treatment here: 15 Gy SBRT to primary tumor, nephrectomy 4 weeks later. Nephrectomy followed 15 Gy stereotactic body radiation by 4 weeks. A remark on this clone: Its antigen is undetermined. It is likely a read error, because the conserved phenylalanine at the end of the CDR3 is missing. No DNA is shown, since the ends of the CDR3 on it are uncertain; the CDR3 is the one TCRdb lists.

Germline CDR1 reads SNHLY; CDR2 reads FYNNEI. Including both end residues, the CDR3 is 11 amino acids long. This receptor was taken from a woman aged 50 to 60 with renal cell carcinoma. The chain employs TRBV2 and TRBJ2-7; the table names TRBD1, a call not compared with the DNA. Sequenced material: blood, taken from a patient whose treatment included radiotherapy and nephrectomy. CDR3 protein: CASSYQGHLVS.